This T cell receptor beta chain was profiled in a study of early stage breast cancer tumors. Overall study context: Each sample averaged around 9.5-fold read coverage.

Clones were sequenced by immunoSEQ multiplex PCR, and TCRdb holds only the in-frame ones, with some missing. The profile shows roughly 57,000 clones, 80% to 95% of them singletons. Overall study findings and caveats: Unsorted bulk genomic DNA sequencing lacked pairing and functional marker data. Tumors had about 2.5-fold higher T cell density and higher clonality than adjacent normal breast tissue. Most shared enriched TCRB sequences were commonly generated ones.

The germline gives CDR1 LNHDA, CDR2 SQIVND (reference sequence). V was trimmed by 9 bases and J by 0 bases, leaving 9 bases between them. The length of the CDR3 is 14 residues. Turning to this clone: Its antigen remains unknown.

The sequencing sample was made of blood. The source is a person aged 65 to 79 with breast cancer. V and J are TRBV19 and TRBJ2-6; D gene unclear. CDR3 loop: CASSGYSGANVLTF. The CDR3 DNA reads as TGTGCCAGCTCAGGTTACTCTGGGGCCAACGTCCTGACTTTC.